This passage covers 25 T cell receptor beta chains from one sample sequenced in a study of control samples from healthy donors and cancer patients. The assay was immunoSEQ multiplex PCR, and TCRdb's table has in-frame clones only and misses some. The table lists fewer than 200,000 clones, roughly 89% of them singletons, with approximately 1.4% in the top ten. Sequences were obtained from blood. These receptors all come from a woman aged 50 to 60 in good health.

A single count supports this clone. The CDR3 coding sequence is TGCGCCAGCCAACCGATGTGGTCTAGCGGGGGGTCAGATGAGCAGTTCTTC. It specifies CASQPMWSSGGSDEQFF. V and J are TRBV5-1 and TRBJ2-1; TRBD2 matches at 11 bases. This CDR3 has 17 residues. CDR1 and CDR2 (germline): SGHRS, YFSETQ. The J segment lost 8 bases and the V segment lost 7 bases, leaving 17 bases of the junction unmatched. The whole variable domain, filled in from reference TRBV5-1 and TRBJ2-1, reads KAGVTQTPRYLIKTRGQQVTLSCSPISGHRSVSWYQQTPGQGLQFLFEYFSETQRNKGNFPGRFSGRQFSNSRSEMNVSTLELGDSALYLCASQPMWSSGGSDEQFFGPGTRLTVL.

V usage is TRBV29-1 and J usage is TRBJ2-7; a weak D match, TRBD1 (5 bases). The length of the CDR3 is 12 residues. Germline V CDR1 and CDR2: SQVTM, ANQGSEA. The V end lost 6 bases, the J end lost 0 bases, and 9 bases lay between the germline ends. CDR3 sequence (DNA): TGCAGCGTGACAGTCCTCTCCTACGAGCAGTACTTC. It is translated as CSVTVLSYEQYF.

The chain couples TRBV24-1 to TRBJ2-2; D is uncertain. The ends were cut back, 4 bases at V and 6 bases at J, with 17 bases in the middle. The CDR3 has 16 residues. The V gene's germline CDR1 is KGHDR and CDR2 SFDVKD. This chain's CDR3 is CATSEVSQTVSGELFF. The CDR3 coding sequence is TGTGCCACCAGTGAGGTTAGCCAAACGGTTTCCGGGGAGCTGTTTTTT.

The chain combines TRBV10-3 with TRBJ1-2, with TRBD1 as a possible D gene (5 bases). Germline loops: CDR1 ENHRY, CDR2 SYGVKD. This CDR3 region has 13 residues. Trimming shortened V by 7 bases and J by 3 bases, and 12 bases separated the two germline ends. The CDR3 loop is CAITSGSDYGYTF. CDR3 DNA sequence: TGTGCCATCACCTCAGGGTCGGACTATGGCTACACCTTC.

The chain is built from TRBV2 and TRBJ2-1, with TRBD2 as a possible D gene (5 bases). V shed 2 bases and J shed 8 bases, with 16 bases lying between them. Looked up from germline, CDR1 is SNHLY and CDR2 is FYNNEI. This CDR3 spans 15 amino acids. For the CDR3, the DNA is TGTGCCAGCAGTGAACGGGGAGACGCCGGGTATGAGCAGTTCTTC. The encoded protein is CASSERGDAGYEQFF.

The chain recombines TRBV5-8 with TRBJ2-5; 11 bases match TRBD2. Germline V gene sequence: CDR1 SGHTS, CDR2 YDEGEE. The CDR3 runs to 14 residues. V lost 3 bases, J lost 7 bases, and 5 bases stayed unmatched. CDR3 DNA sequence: TGTGCCAGCAGCTCCCCGCTAGCGGGGGGGACCCAGTACTTC. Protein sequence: CASSSPLAGGTQYF.

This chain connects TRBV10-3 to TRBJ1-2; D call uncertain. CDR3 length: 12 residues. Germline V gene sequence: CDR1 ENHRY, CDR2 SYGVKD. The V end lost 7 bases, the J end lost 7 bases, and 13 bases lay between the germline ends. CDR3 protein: CAITVGLGGYTF. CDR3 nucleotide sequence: TGTGCCATCACGGTAGGCCTTGGTGGCTACACCTTC.

The CDR3 region is CASSELAGYNEQFF. The CDR3 region has the DNA TGTGCCAGCAGTGAGCTAGCGGGCTACAATGAGCAGTTCTTC. The gene calls are TRBV6-1 and TRBJ2-1, with TRBD2 identical over 8 bases. This CDR3 contains 14 residues. Trimming removed 3 bases from V and 3 bases from J; junction bases left unmatched: 1. Germline CDR1 MNHNS, CDR2 SASEGT.

The CDR3 loop reads CASSPSTSGYQETQYF. The DNA of the CDR3 is TGTGCCAGCAGCCCTTCGACTAGCGGGTACCAAGAGACCCAGTACTTC. The chain employs TRBV3-1 (or the pseudogene TRBV3-2) and TRBJ2-5, with 10 positions matching TRBD2. V was clipped by 4 bases and J by 0 bases; unmatched bases: 5. This CDR3 contains 16 residues. Germline loops: CDR1 LGHDT, CDR2 YNNKEL (reference sequence).

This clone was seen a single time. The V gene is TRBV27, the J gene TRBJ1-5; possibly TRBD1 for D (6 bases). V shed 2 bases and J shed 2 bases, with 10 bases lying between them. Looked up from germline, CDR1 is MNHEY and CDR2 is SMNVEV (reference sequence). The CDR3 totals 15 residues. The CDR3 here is CASSLQGKGNQPQHF. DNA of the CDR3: TGTGCCAGCAGTTTACAGGGGAAAGGCAATCAGCCCCAGCATTTT.

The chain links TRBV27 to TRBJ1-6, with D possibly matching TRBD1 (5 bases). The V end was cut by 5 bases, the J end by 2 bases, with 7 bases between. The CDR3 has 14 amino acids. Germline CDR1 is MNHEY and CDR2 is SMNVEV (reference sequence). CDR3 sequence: CASSAGPYNSPLHF. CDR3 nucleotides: TGTGCCAGCAGTGCGGGGCCCTATAATTCACCCCTCCACTTT.

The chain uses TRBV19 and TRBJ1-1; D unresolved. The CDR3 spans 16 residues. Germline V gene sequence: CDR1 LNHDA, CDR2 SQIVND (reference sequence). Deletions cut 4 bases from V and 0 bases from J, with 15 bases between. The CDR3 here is CASSSGTSKMNTEAFF. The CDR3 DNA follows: TGTGCCAGTAGTAGCGGAACCTCTAAAATGAACACTGAAGCTTTCTTT.

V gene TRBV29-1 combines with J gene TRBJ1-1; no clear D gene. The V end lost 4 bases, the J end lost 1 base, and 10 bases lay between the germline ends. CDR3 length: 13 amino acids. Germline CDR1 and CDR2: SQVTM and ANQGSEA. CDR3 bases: TGCAGCGTTGGAGCCGGTCCGAACACTGAAGCTTTCTTT. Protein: CSVGAGPNTEAFF.

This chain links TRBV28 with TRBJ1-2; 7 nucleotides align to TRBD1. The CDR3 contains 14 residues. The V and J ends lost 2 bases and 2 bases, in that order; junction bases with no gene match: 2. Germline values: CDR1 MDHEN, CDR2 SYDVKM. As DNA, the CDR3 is TGTGCCAGCAGTTTAGGACAGGAAAACTATGGCTACACCTTC. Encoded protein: CASSLGQENYGYTF.

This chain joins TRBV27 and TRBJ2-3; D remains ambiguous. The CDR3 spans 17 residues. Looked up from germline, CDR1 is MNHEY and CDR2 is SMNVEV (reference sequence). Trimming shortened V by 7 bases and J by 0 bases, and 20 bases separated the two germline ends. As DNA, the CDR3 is TGTGCCAGCACCCCTTACTTGGTGGTTACTAGCACAGATACGCAGTATTTT. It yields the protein CASTPYLVVTSTDTQYF.

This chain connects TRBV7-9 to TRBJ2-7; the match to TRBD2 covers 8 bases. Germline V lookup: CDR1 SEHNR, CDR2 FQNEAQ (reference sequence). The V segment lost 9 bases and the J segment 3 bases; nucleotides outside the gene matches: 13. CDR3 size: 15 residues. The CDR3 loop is CASREAGAAIYEQYF. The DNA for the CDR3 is TGTGCCAGTCGGGAAGCGGGGGCGGCTATCTACGAGCAGTACTTC. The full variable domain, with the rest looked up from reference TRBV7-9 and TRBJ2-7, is DTGVSQNPRHKITKRGQNVTFRCDPISEHNRLYWYRQTLGQGPEFLTYFQNEAQLEKSRLLSDRFSAERPKGSFSTLEIQRTEQGDSAMYLCASREAGAAIYEQYFGPGTRLTVT.

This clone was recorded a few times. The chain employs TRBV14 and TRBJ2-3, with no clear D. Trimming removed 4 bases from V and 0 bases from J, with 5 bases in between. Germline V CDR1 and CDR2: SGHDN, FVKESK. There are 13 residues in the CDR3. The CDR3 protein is CASSLYSTDTQYF. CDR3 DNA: TGTGCCAGCAGCCTATATAGCACAGATACGCAGTATTTT.

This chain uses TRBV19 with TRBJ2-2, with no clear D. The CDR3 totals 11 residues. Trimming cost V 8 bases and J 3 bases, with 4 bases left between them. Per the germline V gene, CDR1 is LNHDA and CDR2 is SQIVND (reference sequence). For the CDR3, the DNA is TGTGCCAGTGGGGACACCGGGGAGCTGTTTTTT. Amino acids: CASGDTGELFF. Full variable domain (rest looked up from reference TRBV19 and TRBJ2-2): DGGITQSPKYLFRKEGQNVTLSCEQNLNHDAMYWYRQDPGQGLRLIYYSQIVNDFQKGDIAEGYSVSREKKESFPLTVTSAQKNPTAFYLCASGDTGELFFGEGSRLTVL.

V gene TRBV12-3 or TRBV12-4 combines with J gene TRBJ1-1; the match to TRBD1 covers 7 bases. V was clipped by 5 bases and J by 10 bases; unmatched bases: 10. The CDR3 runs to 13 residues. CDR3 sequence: CASSPGQRFGAFF. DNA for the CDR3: TGTGCCAGCAGTCCGGGACAGAGATTCGGAGCTTTCTTT.

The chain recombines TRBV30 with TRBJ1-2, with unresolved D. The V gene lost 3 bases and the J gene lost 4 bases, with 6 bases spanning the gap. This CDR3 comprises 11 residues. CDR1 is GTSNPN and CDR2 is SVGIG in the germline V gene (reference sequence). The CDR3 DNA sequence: TGTGCCTGGAGAGGAATCTATGGCTACACCTTC. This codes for CAWRGIYGYTF.

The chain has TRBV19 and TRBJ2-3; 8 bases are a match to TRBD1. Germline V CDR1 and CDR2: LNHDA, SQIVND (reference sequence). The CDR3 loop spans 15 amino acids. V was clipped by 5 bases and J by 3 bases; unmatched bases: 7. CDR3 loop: CASSSWQGATDTQYF. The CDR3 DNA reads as TGTGCCAGTAGTTCCTGGCAGGGGGCAACAGATACGCAGTATTTT.

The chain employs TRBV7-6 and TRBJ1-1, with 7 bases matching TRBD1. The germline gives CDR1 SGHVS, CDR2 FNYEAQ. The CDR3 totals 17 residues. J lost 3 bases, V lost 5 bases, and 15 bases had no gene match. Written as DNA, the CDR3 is TGTGCCAGCAGCGAGGTAGCCTACAGGGGCGCCCACACTGAAGCTTTCTTT. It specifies CASSEVAYRGAHTEAFF.

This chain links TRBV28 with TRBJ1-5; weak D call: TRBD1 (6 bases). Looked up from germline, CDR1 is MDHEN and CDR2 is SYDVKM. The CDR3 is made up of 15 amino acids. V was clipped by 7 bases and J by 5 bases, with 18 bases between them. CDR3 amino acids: CASTLLGGGDQPQHF. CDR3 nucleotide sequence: TGTGCCAGCACCCTGCTTGGGGGCGGGGATCAGCCCCAGCATTTT.

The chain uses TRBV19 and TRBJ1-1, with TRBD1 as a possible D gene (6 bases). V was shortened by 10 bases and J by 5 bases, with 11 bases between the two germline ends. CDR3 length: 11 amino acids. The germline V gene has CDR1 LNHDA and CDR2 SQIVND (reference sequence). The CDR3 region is CATTGWTEAFF. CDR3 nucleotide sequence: TGTGCCACAACAGGGTGGACTGAAGCTTTCTTT.

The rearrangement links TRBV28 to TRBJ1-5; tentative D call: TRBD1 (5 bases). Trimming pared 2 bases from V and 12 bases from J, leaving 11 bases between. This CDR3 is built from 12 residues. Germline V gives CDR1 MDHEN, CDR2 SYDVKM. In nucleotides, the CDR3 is TGTGCCAGCAGTTTACCGGGACTTGACCAGCATTTT. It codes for CASSLPGLDQHF.